The source of this T cell receptor beta chain is a study of control samples from healthy donors and cancer patients. Some clones are missing from TCRdb's copy, which holds only in-frame ones; the method was immunoSEQ multiplex PCR. The sample holds some 100,000 clones, more than 85% seen once. The sequencing input was blood. This TCR derives from a woman aged 45-65 years in good health.

In DNA form, the CDR3 reads TGTGCCAGCAGCGACAGGGGAGAGACCCAGTACTTC. Translated, it gives CASSDRGETQYF. The chain recombines TRBV3-1 (or the pseudogene TRBV3-2) with TRBJ2-5; 8 nucleotides line up with TRBD1. Germline values: CDR1 LGHDT, CDR2 YNNKEL (reference sequence). The CDR3 totals 12 residues. Trimming at V came to 5 bases and at J to 4 bases, leaving 0 bases not matched to a gene.